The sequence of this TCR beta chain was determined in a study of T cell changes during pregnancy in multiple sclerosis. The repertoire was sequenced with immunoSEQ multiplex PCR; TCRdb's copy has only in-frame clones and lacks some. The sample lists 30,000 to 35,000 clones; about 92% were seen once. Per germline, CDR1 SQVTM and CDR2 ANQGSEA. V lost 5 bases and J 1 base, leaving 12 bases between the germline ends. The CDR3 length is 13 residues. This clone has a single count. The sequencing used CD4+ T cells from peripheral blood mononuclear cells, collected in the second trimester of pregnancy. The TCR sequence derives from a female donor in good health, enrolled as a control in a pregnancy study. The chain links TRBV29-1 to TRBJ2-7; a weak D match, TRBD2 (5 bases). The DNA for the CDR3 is TGCAGCGTTCAACCGACGGGGTCCTACGAGCAGTACTTC. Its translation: CSVQPTGSYEQYF.